Included here is one TCR beta chain sequence, with context. The CDR3 is made up of 13 amino acids. CDR1 is MNHNS, CDR2 SASEGT, per germline. The V gene lost 7 bases and the J gene lost 1 base, with 10 bases spanning the gap. Unique molecular identifiers were built into the TCRbeta library. Each CDR3 protein is one row after TCRdb ran MiXCR on the PCR reads. The table includes 500,000 or so distinct CDR3 sequences, about 31% detected once. This sample stems from a study of T-cell reconstitution after alpha-beta-depleted transplantation in children. The rearrangement links TRBV6-1 to TRBJ1-1, with a possible D match to TRBD1 (5 bases). The TCR was taken from a human donor who donated a stem cell graft to a child with aplastic anemia. The specimen was PBMCs from the stem cell graft donor, collected from the stem cell graft. CDR3 sequence reads: CASTRQPNTEAFF. The CDR3 nucleotides read TGTGCCAGCACAAGACAGCCGAACACTGAAGCTTTCTTT.